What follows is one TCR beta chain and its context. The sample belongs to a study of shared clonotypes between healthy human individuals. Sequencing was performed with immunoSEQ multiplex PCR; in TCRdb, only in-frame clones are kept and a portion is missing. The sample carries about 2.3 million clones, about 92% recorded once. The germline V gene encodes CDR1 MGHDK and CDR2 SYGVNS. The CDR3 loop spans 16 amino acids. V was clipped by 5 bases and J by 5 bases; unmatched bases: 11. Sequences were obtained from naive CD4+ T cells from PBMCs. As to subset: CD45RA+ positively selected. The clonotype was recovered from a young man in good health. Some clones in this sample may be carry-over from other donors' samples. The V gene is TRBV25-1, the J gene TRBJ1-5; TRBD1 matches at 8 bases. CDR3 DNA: TGTGCCAGCAGTCCCACCTCGGACAGGGACGATCAGCCCCAGCATTTT. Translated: CASSPTSDRDDQPQHF.